This entry concerns a single T cell receptor beta chain. What it binds is unknown. Trimming shortened V by 8 bases and J by 14 bases, and 12 bases separated the two germline ends. The CDR3 is 10 amino acids. Germline V gives CDR1 SGHAT, CDR2 FQNNGV. For blood RNA, unsorted whole blood served as the source, and germline DNA was extracted too. About 4 milliliters of peripheral blood were drawn preoperatively. Making TCR beta cDNA involved approximately 0.5 ug total RNA and a constant-region primer. Generation of the TCR beta libraries relied on three nested multiplex PCR rounds using slightly modified ARM-PCR. Amplification in the first two PCR rounds was performed using TRBV1-TRBV30 forward primers and a C-beta reverse primer for about 10 cycles each. TCRdb independently ran MiXCR on the multiplex PCR reads; one entry per CDR3 protein. Of a few hundred thousand distinct CDR3 sequences listed, around three fifths are singletons.

The data originate from a study of tumor-infiltrating lymphocytes in primary liver carcinoma. Overall study: Primary liver carcinoma in the patients was surgically resected. Study outcomes and limitations: The overlap of tumor-adjacent and tumor-blood pairs was smaller than that of tumor region pairs.

This receptor was identified in a woman aged 25-40 years with primary liver carcinoma and hepatitis B virus infection. The specimen was peripheral blood. The V and J genes are TRBV11-2 and TRBJ1-4; TRBD1 is a possible D gene (5 bases). CDR3 nucleotide sequence: TGTGCCAGCGTGACGGACAATCTGTTTTTT. Translating it yields CASVTDNLFF. The whole variable domain, remainder taken from reference TRBV11-2 and TRBJ1-4, is EAGVAQSPRYKIIEKRQSVAFWCNPISGHATLYWYQQILGQGPKLLIQFQNNGVVDDSQLPKDRFSAERLKGVDSTLKIQPAKLEDSAVYLCASVTDNLFFGSGTQLSVL.